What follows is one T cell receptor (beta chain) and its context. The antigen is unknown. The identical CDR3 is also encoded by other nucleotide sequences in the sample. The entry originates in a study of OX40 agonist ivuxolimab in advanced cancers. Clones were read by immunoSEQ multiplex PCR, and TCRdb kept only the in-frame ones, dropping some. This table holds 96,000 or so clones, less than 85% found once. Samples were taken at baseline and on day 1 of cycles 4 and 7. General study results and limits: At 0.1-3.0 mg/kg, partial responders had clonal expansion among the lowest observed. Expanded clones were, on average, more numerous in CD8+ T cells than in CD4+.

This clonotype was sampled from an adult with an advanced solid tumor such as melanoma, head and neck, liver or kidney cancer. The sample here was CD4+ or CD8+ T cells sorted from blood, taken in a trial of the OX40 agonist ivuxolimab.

This CDR3 is CASSQRGGHEQYF. The CDR3 DNA reads as TGTGCCAGCAGCCAGAGGGGGGGCCACGAGCAGTACTTC. The chain recombines TRBV7-2 with TRBJ2-7, with D possibly matching TRBD2 (7 bases). This CDR3 spans 13 amino acids. Germline V lookup: CDR1 SGHTA, CDR2 FQGNSA. V was pared by 5 bases and J by 5 bases, with 13 bases between.